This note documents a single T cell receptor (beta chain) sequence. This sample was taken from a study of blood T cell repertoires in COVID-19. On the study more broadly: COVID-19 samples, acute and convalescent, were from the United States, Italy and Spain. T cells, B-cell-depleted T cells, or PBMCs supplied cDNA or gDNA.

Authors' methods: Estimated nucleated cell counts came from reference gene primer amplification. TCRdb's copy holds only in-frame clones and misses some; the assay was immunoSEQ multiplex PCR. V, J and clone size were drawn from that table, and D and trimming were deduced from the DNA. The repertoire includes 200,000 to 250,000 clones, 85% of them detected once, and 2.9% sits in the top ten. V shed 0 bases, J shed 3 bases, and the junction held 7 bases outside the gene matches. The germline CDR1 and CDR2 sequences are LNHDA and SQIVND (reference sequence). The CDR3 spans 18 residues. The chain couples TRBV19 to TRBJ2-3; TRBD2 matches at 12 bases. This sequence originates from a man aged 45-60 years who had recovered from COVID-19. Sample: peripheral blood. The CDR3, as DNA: TGTGCCAGTAGTATAGATCTGACTAGCGGGAGTGGAACAGATACGCAGTATTTT. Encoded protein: CASSIDLTSGSGTDTQYF.